The next 12 T cell receptor beta chains were all read from a single sample in a study of OX40 agonist ivuxolimab in advanced cancers. Generated by immunoSEQ multiplex PCR, the TCRdb table keeps only in-frame clones and is missing some. The table has around 77,000 clones, under 95% seen once. The sequences come from CD4+ or CD8+ T cells sorted from blood, collected in a trial of the OX40 agonist ivuxolimab. These receptors all come from an adult with an advanced solid tumor such as melanoma, head and neck, liver or kidney cancer.

The chain carries TRBV5-6 and TRBJ2-5, with D unclear. V lost 4 bases and J 2 bases, leaving 3 bases between the germline ends. Looked up from germline, CDR1 is SGHDT and CDR2 is YYEEEE. The CDR3 spans 11 residues. The CDR3 sequence: CASSLQETQYF. The CDR3 nucleotides read TGTGCCAGCAGCCTACAAGAGACCCAGTACTTC. Using reference TRBV5-6 and TRBJ2-5 for the parts outside the CDR3, the full variable domain is DAGVTQSPTHLIKTRGQQVTLRCSPKSGHDTVSWYQQALGQGPQFIFQYYEEEERQRGNFPDRFSGHQFPNYSSELNVNALLLGDSALYLCASSLQETQYFGPGTRLLVL.

The rearrangement joins TRBV4-3 to TRBJ2-1; 7 bases map to TRBD2. V gave up 0 bases and J gave up 1 base; unmatched junction bases: 3. The CDR3 loop spans 16 amino acids. CDR1 is LGHNA and CDR2 is YSLEER in the germline V gene. In DNA form, the CDR3 reads TGCGCCAGCAGCCAAGACGCGGGAGAGTCCTACAATGAGCAGTTCTTC. This sequence encodes CASSQDAGESYNEQFF.

J is TRBJ2-3 and V is TRBV29-1, with D tentatively TRBD1 (6 bases). The V end lost 5 bases, the J end lost 1 base, and 13 bases lay between the germline ends. The CDR3 runs 14 residues. The germline gives CDR1 SQVTM, CDR2 ANQGSEA. CDR3 bases: TGCAGCGTTTACAGGGCGTGGGGCACAGATACGCAGTATTTT. This sequence encodes CSVYRAWGTDTQYF.

This clone showed up just once. The CDR3 here is CASREHNEQFF. The CDR3 region has the DNA TGTGCCAGCAGAGAACACAATGAGCAGTTCTTC. The rearrangement joins TRBV27 to TRBJ2-1; D unclear. The CDR3 contains 11 residues. In germline, CDR1 is MNHEY, CDR2 SMNVEV (reference sequence). V gave up 6 bases and J gave up 5 bases, with 5 bases separating them.

This chain connects TRBV6-5 to TRBJ2-7; D call uncertain. Germline loops: CDR1 MNHEY, CDR2 SVGAGI. This CDR3 has 12 residues. Trimming stripped 2 bases from V and 5 bases from J, with 7 bases between. CDR3 residues: CASSYPWDEQYF. As DNA, the CDR3 is TGTGCCAGCAGTTACCCTTGGGACGAGCAGTACTTC.

The chain has TRBV5-1 and TRBJ1-1, with D possibly matching TRBD1 (5 bases). Trimming stripped 3 bases from V and 8 bases from J, with 14 bases between. The CDR3 extends over 13 amino acids. Germline V gene sequence: CDR1 SGHRS, CDR2 YFSETQ. The CDR3 nucleotides are TGCGCCAGCAGCTGGGGGACGGACTTAGAAGCTTTCTTT. Translating it yields CASSWGTDLEAFF.

V gene TRBV5-1 combines with J gene TRBJ1-1, with D hard to call. There are 14 residues in the CDR3. The germline CDR1 and CDR2 sequences are SGHRS and YFSETQ. The germline V and J ends were trimmed by 4 bases and 1 base, with 11 bases remaining between them. The CDR3 DNA follows: TGCGCCAGCAGCCCCTTTGGGGAGAACACTGAAGCTTTCTTT. This codes for CASSPFGENTEAFF.

The chain joins TRBV6-5 to TRBJ1-2; the D gene is possibly TRBD1 (5 bases). Germline assignment: CDR1 MNHEY and CDR2 SVGAGI. Trimming took off 2 bases at V and 8 bases at J, with 12 bases between the two ends. This CDR3 has 13 residues. The chain's CDR3 is CASSYVGDEGYTF. The CDR3, as DNA: TGTGCCAGCAGTTACGTGGGGGACGAGGGCTACACCTTC.

CDR3 residues: CASTGGNGELFF. Written as DNA, the CDR3 is TGTGCCAGCACAGGAGGGAACGGGGAGCTGTTTTTT. The chain uses TRBV7-9 and TRBJ2-2; D might be TRBD2 (6 bases). In germline, CDR1 is SEHNR, CDR2 FQNEAQ (reference sequence). V was shortened by 7 bases and J by 7 bases, with 10 bases between the two germline ends. This CDR3 is built from 12 residues.

The genes are TRBV11-2 and TRBJ1-1, with D perhaps matching TRBD1 (6 bases). Looked up from germline, CDR1 is SGHAT and CDR2 is FQNNGV. The V end lost 1 base, the J end lost 11 bases, and 14 bases lay between the germline ends. CDR3 length: 13 amino acids. The CDR3 is CASSLVGASTAFF. CDR3 DNA: TGTGCCAGCAGCTTAGTGGGGGCCTCGACCGCTTTCTTT.

This chain links TRBV29-1 with TRBJ2-7; D remains ambiguous. This CDR3 spans 11 amino acids. V lost 6 bases, J lost 4 bases, and 10 bases lay in between. Germline V gives CDR1 SQVTM, CDR2 ANQGSEA. CDR3 in DNA: TGCAGCGTCCGGGTGGGGTACGAGCAGTACTTC. This sequence encodes CSVRVGYEQYF.

J is TRBJ2-5 and V is TRBV9, with 8 bases aligning to TRBD2. Germline CDR1 reads SGDLS; CDR2 reads YYNGEE. The ends lost 4 bases at V and 5 bases at J; junction bases unmatched: 4. The CDR3 loop spans 13 amino acids. The DNA for the CDR3 is TGTGCCAGCAGCATTAGACTAGCGGAGACCCAGTACTTC. This gives the protein CASSIRLAETQYF.